Listed below are T cell receptor beta chains from one sample, sequenced in a study of regulatory T cells in long-lasting Graves disease. TCRdb independently ran MiXCR on the multiplex PCR reads; one entry per CDR3 protein. The sample lists 600,000 to 650,000 distinct CDR3 sequences, under 20% occurring once. These data are also associated with another study on T cells in Graves' hyperthyroidism and ophthalmopathy.

The source material was peripheral blood mononuclear cells (PBMCs), sampled at new diagnosis, from a patient treated with antithyroid drugs. The receptors here all came from a woman aged 25 to 39 with Graves disease. Each CDR3 is given with its conserved first and last residue. The D gene is left open where the match is weak. Size is stated for part of the rows, as once, few or many counts, or as a class when the clone is expanded.

v_call,d_call,j_call,clone_size,cdr3_aa,cdr3_nt
TRBV24-1,TRBD1,TRBJ2-2,many,CATSDLGTGASGELFF,TGTGCCACCAGTGATTTGGGGACAGGGGCTAGCGGGGAGCTGTTTTTT
TRBV19,TRBD1,TRBJ2-1,few,CASTKDTGGRDIEQFF,TGTGCCAGTACCAAGGATACAGGGGGTAGGGATATTGAGCAGTTCTTC
TRBV3-1,.,TRBJ1-1,many,CASSQDERGAFF,TGTGCCAGCAGCCAAGATGAGAGGGGAGCTTTCTTT
TRBV28,.,TRBJ2-1,many,CASSSRGYEQFF,TGTGCCAGCAGTTCAAGGGGATATGAGCAGTTCTTC
TRBV28,.,TRBJ2-7,many,CASSRSEPYEQYF,TGTGCCAGCAGCCGTTCGGAGCCCTACGAGCAGTACTTC
TRBV5-5,.,TRBJ2-2,.,CASSSPTGTGELFF,TGTGCCAGCAGCTCTCCTACAGGCACCGGGGAGCTGTTTTTT
TRBV28,.,TRBJ1-1,many,CASSPPEGRGGAFF,TGTGCCAGCAGTCCCCCGGAGGGCCGCGGTGGCGCTTTCTTT
TRBV28,TRBD1,TRBJ1-3,many,CASSGFGTGTGNTIYF,TGTGCCAGCAGTGGATTTGGGACAGGGACTGGAAACACCATATATTTT
TRBV11-2,.,TRBJ2-5,few,CASTASGETQYF,TGTGCCAGCACAGCTTCCGGAGAGACCCAGTACTTC
TRBV2,TRBD2,TRBJ2-3,many,CASSVGGRSGDTQYF,TGTGCCAGCAGTGTAGGCGGGAGGAGTGGAGATACGCAGTATTTT
TRBV19,TRBD1,TRBJ2-7,few,CASSTRTGNEQYF,TGTGCCAGTAGTACCCGGACAGGAAACGAGCAGTACTTC
TRBV7-3,.,TRBJ2-3,.,CASSSIQGTQYF,TGTGCCAGCAGCTCGATACAGGGTACGCAGTATTTT
TRBV30,.,TRBJ2-7,few,CAWSVGALSYEQYF,TGTGCCTGGAGTGTGGGGGCCCTAAGCTACGAGCAGTACTTC
TRBV18,.,TRBJ2-5,many,CASSPSYQETQYF,TGTGCCAGCAGCCCGTCGTACCAAGAGACCCAGTACTTC
TRBV15,TRBD1,TRBJ2-7,few,CATSRDTQGAYEQYF,TGTGCCACCAGCAGAGACACACAGGGGGCATACGAGCAGTACTTC
TRBV7-9,TRBD1,TRBJ2-2,many,CASSLRTGAAGELFF,TGTGCCAGCAGCCTCCGGACAGGGGCGGCCGGGGAGCTGTTTTTT
TRBV11-2,.,TRBJ2-7,many,CASSSTDGPYEQYF,TGTGCCAGCAGCTCCACCGACGGACCCTACGAGCAGTACTTC
TRBV19,TRBD1,TRBJ2-2,few,CASTKQGDTGELFF,TGTGCCAGCACCAAACAGGGGGACACCGGGGAGCTGTTTTTT
TRBV11-2,.,TRBJ2-5,.,CASSFGLVLETQYF,TGTGCCAGCAGCTTCGGGCTAGTCCTGGAGACCCAGTACTTC
TRBV11-2,.,TRBJ2-7,few,CASSLATQFYEQYF,TGTGCCAGCAGCTTAGCGACTCAGTTTTACGAGCAGTACTTC
TRBV12-3/TRBV12-4,TRBD1,TRBJ1-2,many,CASGHTGVATF,TGTGCCAGCGGACACACAGGGGTCGCCACCTTC
TRBV27,TRBD1,TRBJ2-7,few,CASSRDRAAGQYF,TGTGCCAGCAGTAGAGACAGGGCGGCCGGGCAGTACTTC
TRBV6-2/TRBV6-3,.,TRBJ2-3,many,CASSYSASSDTQYF,TGTGCCAGCAGTTACTCGGCTAGCTCAGATACGCAGTATTTT
TRBV6-2/TRBV6-3,.,TRBJ1-3,.,CASSTREAVINTIYF,TGTGCCAGCAGCACTCGAGAAGCGGTAATAAACACCATATATTTT
TRBV27,TRBD1,TRBJ2-3,few,CASRRGPQTTDTQYF,TGTGCCAGCAGGAGGGGGCCGCAAACCACAGATACGCAGTATTTT
TRBV6-1,TRBD1,TRBJ1-4,many,CASSGTGLNEKLFF,TGTGCCAGCAGTGGGACAGGGTTGAATGAAAAACTGTTTTTT
TRBV7-9,.,TRBJ2-3,.,CASRPPPGPTDTQYF,TGTGCCAGCAGACCTCCACCGGGGCCAACAGATACGCAGTATTTT
TRBV4-1,TRBD2,TRBJ2-2,.,CASSRSGRATGELFF,TGCGCCAGCAGCCGTAGCGGGAGGGCCACCGGGGAGCTGTTTTTT
TRBV7-3,.,TRBJ2-2,few,CASSLYSGSDTGELFF,TGTGCCAGCAGCTTATATTCAGGGTCGGACACCGGGGAGCTGTTTTTT
TRBV20-1,.,TRBJ1-1,.,CSARGGGGARTEAFF,TGCAGTGCTAGAGGTGGGGGGGGGGCTAGGACTGAAGCTTTCTTT
TRBV28,.,TRBJ2-5,few,CASSSPPRETQYF,TGTGCCAGCAGCTCCCCCCCGCGGGAGACCCAGTACTTC
TRBV20-1,.,TRBJ2-7,few,CRASPRTSYEQYF,TGCAGGGCAAGTCCTCGGACAAGCTACGAGCAGTACTTC
TRBV4-1,.,TRBJ2-7,.,CASSQVVRPPEYEQYF,TGTGCCAGCAGCCAAGTCGTGAGACCCCCCGAATACGAGCAGTACTTC
TRBV5-8,.,TRBJ2-1,.,CASSRALAPSYNEQFF,TGTGCCAGCAGCCGAGCACTAGCCCCCTCCTACAATGAGCAGTTCTTC
TRBV12-3/TRBV12-4,TRBD1,TRBJ1-2,.,CASNTQTGSGYTF,TGTGCCAGCAACACCCAGACAGGGAGCGGCTACACCTTC
TRBV10-3,TRBD2,TRBJ2-1,many,CAISDPGTSSYNEQFF,TGTGCCATCAGCGATCCCGGGACTAGCAGCTACAATGAGCAGTTCTTC
TRBV7-2,.,TRBJ1-1,many,CASSLGRANTEAFF,TGTGCCAGCAGCTTGGGAAGGGCGAACACTGAAGCTTTCTTT